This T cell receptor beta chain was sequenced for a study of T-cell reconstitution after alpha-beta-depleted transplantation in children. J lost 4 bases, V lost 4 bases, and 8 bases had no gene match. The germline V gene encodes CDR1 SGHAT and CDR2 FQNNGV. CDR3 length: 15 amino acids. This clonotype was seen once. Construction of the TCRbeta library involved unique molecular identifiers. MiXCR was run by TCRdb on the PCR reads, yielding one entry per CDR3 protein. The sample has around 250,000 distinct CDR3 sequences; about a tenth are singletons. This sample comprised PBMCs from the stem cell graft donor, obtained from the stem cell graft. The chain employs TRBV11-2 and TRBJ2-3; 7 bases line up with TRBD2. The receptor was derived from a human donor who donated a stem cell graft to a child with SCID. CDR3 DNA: TGTGCCAGCAGCTGGGGGACTGCGGGGGCAGATACGCAGTATTTT. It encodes CASSWGTAGADTQYF.